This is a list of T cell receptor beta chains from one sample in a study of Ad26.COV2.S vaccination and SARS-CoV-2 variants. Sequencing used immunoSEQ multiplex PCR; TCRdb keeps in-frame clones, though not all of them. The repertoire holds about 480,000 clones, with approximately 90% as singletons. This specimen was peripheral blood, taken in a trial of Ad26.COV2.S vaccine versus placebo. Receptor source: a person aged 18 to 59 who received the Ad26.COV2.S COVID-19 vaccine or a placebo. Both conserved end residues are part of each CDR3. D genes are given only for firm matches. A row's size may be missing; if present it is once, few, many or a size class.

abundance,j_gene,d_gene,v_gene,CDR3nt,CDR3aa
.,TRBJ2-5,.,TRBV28,TGTGCCAGCAGTTTCCCTCGGGGCAGGGGGACCCAGTACTTC,CASSFPRGRGTQYF
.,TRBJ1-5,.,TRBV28,TGTGCCAGCAGTCCCTGGGAGGGCAGGGGCAATCAGCCCCAGCATTTT,CASSPWEGRGNQPQHF
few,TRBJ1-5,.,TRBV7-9,TGTGCCAGCAGCTTAGACCCGGCTATGGCGCCCCAGCATTTT,CASSLDPAMAPQHF
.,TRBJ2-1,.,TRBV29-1,TGCAGCGTTGTCCCACGGGATGAGCAGTTCTTC,CSVVPRDEQFF
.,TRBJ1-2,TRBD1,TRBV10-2,TGCGCCAGCAGTCCACAGGGGACCTATGGCTACACCTTC,CASSPQGTYGYTF
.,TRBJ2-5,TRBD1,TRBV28,TGTGCCAGCAGTCCCTCGGGTCAGGGGGCTTTGGGACAAGAGACCCAGTACTTC,CASSPSGQGALGQETQYF
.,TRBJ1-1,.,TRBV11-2,TGTGCCAGCACCCAGGGAACACGCAGGGACACTGAAGCTTTCTTT,CASTQGTRRDTEAFF
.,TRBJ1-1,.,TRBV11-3,TGTGCCAGCAGCTTACGGGCGTACACTGAAGCTTTCTTT,CASSLRAYTEAFF
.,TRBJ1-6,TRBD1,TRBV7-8,TGTGCCAGCAGCTTAAGGGACAGCAACTTAAATTCACCCCTCCACTTT,CASSLRDSNLNSPLHF
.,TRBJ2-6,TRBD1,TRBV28,TGTGCCGCATCGAAGGGGGCGACTGGGGCCAACGTCCTGACTTTC,CAASKGATGANVLTF
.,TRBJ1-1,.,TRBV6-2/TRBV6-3,TGTGCCAGCAGCGCCCAGAACACTGAAGCTTTCTTT,CASSAQNTEAFF
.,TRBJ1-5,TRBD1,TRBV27,TGTGCCAGCAGTTCTCATGGACAGGTCAATCAGCCCCAGCATTTT,CASSSHGQVNQPQHF
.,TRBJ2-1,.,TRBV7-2,TGTGCCAGCAGCGCGGACCCTTACAATGAGCAGTTCTTC,CASSADPYNEQFF
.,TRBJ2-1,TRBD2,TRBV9,TGTGCCAGCAACGCGGGAGGTTACAATGAGCAGTTCTTC,CASNAGGYNEQFF
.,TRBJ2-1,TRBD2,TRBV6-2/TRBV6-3,TGTGCCAGCAGTACGACACGGACTAGGCCAATCAATGAGCAGTTCTTC,CASSTTRTRPINEQFF
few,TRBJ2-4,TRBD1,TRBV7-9,TGTGCCAGCAGCTCTACAGGGGACAACAAAAACATTCAGTACTTC,CASSSTGDNKNIQYF
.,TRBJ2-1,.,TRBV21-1,TGTGCCAGCAGCAAAAAGCCAATGAGGAGGGGCCACCGGCAGTACAATGAGCAGTTCTTC,CASSKKPMRRGHRQYNEQFF
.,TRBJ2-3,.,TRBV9,TGTGCCAGCAGCCCTCAGTTATCCTCCACAGATACGCAGTATTTT,CASSPQLSSTDTQYF
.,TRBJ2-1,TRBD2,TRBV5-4,TGTGCCAGCAGCTTGCTCCGACTAGCGGGAACTAATGAGCAGTTCTTC,CASSLLRLAGTNEQFF
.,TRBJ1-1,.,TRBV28,TGTGCCAGCAGCCCGGGACCGAGGAACACTGAAGCTTTCTTT,CASSPGPRNTEAFF
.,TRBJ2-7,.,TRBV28,TGTGCCAGCAGATCCGCCTACGAGCAGTACTTC,CASRSAYEQYF
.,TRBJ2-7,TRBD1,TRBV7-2,TGTGCCAGCAGCTTGGCCCCCGACAGGGTTCTGGTCCACGAGCAGTACTTC,CASSLAPDRVLVHEQYF
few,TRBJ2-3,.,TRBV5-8,TGTGCCAGCAGCTTGTCATCCGGAAATACGCAGTATTTT,CASSLSSGNTQYF
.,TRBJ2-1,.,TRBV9,TGTGCCAGCAGCGTAGGAAGCGGAGGATACAATGAGCAGTTCTTC,CASSVGSGGYNEQFF